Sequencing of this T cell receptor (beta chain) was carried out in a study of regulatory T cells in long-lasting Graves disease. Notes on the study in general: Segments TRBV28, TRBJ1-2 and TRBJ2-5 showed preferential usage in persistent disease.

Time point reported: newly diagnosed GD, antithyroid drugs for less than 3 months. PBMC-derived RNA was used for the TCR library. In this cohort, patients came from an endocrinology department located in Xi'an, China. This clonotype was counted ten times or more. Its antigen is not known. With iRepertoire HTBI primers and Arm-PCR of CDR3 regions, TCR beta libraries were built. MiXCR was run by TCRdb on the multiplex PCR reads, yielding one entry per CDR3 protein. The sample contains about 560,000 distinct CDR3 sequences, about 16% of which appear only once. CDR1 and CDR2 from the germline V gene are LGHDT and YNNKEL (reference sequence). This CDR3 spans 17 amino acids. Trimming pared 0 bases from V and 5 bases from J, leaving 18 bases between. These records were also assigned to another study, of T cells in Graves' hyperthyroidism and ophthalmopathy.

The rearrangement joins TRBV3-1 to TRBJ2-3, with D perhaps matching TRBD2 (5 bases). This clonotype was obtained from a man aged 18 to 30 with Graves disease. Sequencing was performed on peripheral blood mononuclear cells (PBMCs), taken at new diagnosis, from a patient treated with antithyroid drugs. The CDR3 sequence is CASSQERGVTGGDTQYF. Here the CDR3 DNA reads TGTGCCAGCAGCCAAGAAAGAGGTGTAACCGGAGGAGATACGCAGTATTTT.